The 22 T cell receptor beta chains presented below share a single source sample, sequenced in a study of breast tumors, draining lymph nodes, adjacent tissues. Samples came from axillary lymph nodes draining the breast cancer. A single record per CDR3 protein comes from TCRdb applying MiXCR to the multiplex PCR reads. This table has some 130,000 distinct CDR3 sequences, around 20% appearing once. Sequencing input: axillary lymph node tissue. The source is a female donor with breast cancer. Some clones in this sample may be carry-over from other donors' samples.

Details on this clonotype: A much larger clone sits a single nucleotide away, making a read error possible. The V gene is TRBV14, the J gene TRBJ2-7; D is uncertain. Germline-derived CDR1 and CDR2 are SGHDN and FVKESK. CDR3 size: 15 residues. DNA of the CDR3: TGTGCCAGCAGCCAAGATCCCGGGTTCTCCTACAAGCAGTACTTC. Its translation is CASSQDPGFSYKQYF.

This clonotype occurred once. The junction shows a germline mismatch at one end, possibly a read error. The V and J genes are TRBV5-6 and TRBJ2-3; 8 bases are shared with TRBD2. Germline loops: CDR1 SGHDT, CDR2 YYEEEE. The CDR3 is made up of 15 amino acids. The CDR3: CSSSRKGLDADTQYF. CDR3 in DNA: TGTTCCAGCAGCCGTAAGGGACTAGACGCAGATACGCAGTATTTT.

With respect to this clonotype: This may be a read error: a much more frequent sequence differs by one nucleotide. This chain's CDR3 is CASSLGTNSEQFF. In nucleotides, the CDR3 is TGTGCCAGTAGTTTGGGGACAAACTCGGAGCAGTTCTTC. This chain joins TRBV19 and TRBJ2-1, with a weak D call TRBD1 (6 bases). Germline V gene sequence: CDR1 LNHDA, CDR2 SQIVND (reference sequence). The CDR3 sequence is 13 residues long. V shed 5 bases and J shed 10 bases, with 15 bases lying between them.

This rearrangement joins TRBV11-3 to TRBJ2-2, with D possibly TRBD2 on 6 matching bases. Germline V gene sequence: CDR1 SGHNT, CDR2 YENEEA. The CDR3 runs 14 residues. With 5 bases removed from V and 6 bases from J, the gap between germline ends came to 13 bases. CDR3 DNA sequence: TGTGCCAGCAGCCTCGGAGGGCCGTCCGGGGAGCTGTTTTTT. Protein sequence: CASSLGGPSGELFF.

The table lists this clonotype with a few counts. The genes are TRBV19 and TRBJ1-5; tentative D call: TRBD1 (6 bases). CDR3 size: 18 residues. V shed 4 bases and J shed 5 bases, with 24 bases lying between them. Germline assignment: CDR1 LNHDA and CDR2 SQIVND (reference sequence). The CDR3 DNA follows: TGTGCCAGTAGTAATCAGTCGGCGGCAGGGGTCCTCGATCAGCCCCAGCATTTT. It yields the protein CASSNQSAAGVLDQPQHF.

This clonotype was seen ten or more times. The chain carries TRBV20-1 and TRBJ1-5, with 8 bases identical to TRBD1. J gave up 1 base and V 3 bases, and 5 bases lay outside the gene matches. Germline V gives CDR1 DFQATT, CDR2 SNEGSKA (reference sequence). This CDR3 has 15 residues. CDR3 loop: CSASLTGESNQPQHF. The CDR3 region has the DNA TGCAGTGCTAGCTTGACAGGGGAGAGCAATCAGCCCCAGCATTTT.

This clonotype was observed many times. CDR3 in amino acids: CASTPGGTAYEQYF. CDR3 sequence (DNA): TGTGCCAGTACCCCAGGAGGGACAGCCTACGAGCAGTACTTC. The J gene is TRBJ2-7, the V gene TRBV19; possible D gene TRBD1, 7 bases. Germline V lookup: CDR1 LNHDA, CDR2 SQIVND (reference sequence). Trimming removed 7 bases at V and 2 bases at J, with 15 bases between. CDR3 length: 14 residues. Full variable domain (outside the CDR3, taken from reference TRBV19 and TRBJ2-7): DGGITQSPKYLFRKEGQNVTLSCEQNLNHDAMYWYRQDPGQGLRLIYYSQIVNDFQKGDIAEGYSVSREKKESFPLTVTSAQKNPTAFYLCASTPGGTAYEQYFGPGTRLTVT.

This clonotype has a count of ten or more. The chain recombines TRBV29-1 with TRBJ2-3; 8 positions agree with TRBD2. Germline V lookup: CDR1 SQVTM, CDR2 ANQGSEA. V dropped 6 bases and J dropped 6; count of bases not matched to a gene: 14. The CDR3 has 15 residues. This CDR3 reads CSVSPGLGVRDTQYF. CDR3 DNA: TGCAGCGTCTCACCGGGACTAGGGGTTAGGGATACGCAGTATTTT.

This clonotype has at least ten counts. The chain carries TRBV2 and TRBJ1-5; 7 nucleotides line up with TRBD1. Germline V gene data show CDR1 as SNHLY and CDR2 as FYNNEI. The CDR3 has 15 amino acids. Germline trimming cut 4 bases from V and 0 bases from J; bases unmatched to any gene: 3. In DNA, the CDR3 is TGTGCCAGCAGTGGGGGGACAGATAGCAATCAGCCCCAGCATTTT. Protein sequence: CASSGGTDSNQPQHF.

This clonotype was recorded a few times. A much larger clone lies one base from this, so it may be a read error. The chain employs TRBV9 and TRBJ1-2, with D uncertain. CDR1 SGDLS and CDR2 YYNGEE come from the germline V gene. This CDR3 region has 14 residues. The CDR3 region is CASSVDGQRYGYAF. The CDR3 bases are TGTGCCAGCAGCGTAGATGGTCAGCGCTATGGCTACGCCTTC.

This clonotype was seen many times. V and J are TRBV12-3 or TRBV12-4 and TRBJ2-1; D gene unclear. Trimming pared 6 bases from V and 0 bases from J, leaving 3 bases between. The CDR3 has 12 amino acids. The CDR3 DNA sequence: TGTGCCAGCAGAGTCTCCTACAATGAGCAGTTCTTC. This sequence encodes CASRVSYNEQFF.

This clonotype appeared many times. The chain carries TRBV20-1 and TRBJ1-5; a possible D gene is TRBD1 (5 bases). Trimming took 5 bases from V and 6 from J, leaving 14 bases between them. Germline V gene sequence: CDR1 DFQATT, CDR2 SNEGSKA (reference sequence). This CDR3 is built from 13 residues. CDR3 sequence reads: CSALREGRQPQHF. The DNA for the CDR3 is TGCAGTGCTCTCCGAGAGGGGCGTCAGCCCCAGCATTTT.

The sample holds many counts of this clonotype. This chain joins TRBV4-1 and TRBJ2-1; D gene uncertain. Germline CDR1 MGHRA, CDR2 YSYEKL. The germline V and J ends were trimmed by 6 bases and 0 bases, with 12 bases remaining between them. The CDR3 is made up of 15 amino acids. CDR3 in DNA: TGCGCCAGCAGAAGTCACTACTTCTCCTACAATGAGCAGTTCTTC. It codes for CASRSHYFSYNEQFF.

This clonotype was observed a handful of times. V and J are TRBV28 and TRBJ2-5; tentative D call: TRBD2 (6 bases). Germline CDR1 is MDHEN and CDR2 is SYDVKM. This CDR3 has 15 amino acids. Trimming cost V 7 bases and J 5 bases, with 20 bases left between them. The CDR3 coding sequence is TGTGCCAGCATCTCCGTCGGGACTCCGACGGAGACCCAGTACTTC. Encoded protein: CASISVGTPTETQYF.

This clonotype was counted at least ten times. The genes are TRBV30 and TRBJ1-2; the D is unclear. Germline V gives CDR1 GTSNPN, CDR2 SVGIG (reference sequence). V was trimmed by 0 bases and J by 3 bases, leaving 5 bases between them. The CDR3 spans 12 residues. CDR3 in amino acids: CAWSVNYYGYTF. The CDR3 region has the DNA TGTGCCTGGAGTGTAAACTACTATGGCTACACCTTC.

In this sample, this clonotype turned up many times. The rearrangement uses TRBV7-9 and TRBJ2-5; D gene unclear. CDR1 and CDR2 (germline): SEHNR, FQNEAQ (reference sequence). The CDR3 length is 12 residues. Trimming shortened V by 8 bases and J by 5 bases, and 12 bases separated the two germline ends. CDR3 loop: CASCRDWETQYF. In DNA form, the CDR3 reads TGTGCCAGCTGTAGGGATTGGGAGACCCAGTACTTC.

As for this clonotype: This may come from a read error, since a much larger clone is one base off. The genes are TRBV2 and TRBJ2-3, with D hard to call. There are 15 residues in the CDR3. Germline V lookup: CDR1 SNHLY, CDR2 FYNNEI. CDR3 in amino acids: CASSDETWSTDTQYF. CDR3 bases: TGTGCCAGCAGTGATGAAACCTGGAGCACCGATACGCAGTATTTT. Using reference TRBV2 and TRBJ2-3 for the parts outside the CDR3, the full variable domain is EPEVTQTPSHQVTQMGQEVILRCVPISNHLYFYWYRQILGQKVEFLVSFYNNEISEKSEIFDDQFSVERPDGSNFTLKIRSTKLEDSAMYFCASSDETWSTDTQYFGPGTRLTVL.

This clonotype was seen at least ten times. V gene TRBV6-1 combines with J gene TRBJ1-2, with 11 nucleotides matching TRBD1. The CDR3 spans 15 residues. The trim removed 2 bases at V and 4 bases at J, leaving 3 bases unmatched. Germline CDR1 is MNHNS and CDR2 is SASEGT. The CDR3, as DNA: TGTGCCAGCAGTGAACGGACAGGGGGCGCCTATGGCTACACCTTC. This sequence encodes CASSERTGGAYGYTF.

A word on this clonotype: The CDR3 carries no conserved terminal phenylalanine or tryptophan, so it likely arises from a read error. The DNA of the CDR3 is TGTGCCGGCAGCTTGGAGGGGGCGTCGGAGACCCAGTACTAC. This translates into CAGSLEGASETQYY. This chain uses TRBV7-2 with TRBJ2-5; a weak D match, TRBD1 (7 bases). This CDR3 has 14 residues. From germline, CDR1 is SGHTA and CDR2 FQGNSA.

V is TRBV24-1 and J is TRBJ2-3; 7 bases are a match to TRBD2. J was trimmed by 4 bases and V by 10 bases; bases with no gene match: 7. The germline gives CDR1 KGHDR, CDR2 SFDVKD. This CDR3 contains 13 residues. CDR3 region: CATSGTTPDTQYF. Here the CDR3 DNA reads TGTGCCACGAGCGGGACTACGCCAGATACGCAGTATTTT.

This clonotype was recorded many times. CDR3 residues: CASSFGQGLGPQHF. The DNA for the CDR3 is TGTGCCAGCAGCTTTGGACAGGGACTGGGGCCCCAGCATTTT. The rearrangement uses TRBV7-2 and TRBJ1-5; 8 bases agree with TRBD1. Looked up from germline, CDR1 is SGHTA and CDR2 is FQGNSA. With V trimmed by 3 bases and J by 9 bases, 7 bases remained unmatched. CDR3 size: 14 residues.

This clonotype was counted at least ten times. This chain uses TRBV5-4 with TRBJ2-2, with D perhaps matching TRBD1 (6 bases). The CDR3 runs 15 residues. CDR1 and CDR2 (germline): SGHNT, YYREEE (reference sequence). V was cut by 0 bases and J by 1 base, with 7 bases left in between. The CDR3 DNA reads TGTGCCAGCAGCTTGGACAGGGTGAACACCGGGGAGCTGTTTTTT. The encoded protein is CASSLDRVNTGELFF. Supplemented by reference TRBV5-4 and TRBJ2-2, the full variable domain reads ETGVTQSPTHLIKTRGQQVTLRCSSQSGHNTVSWYQQALGQGPQFIFQYYREEENGRGNFPPRFSGLQFPNYSSELNVNALELDDSALYLCASSLDRVNTGELFFGEGSRLTVL.